What follows describes a single T cell receptor (beta chain). Its antigen remains unidentified. One base away lies a much larger clone, so this may be a sequencing read error. The record originates from a study of blood T cells in healthy people across ages. The CDR3 is made up of 14 amino acids. V shed 6 bases and J 2 bases; nucleotides not matched to a gene: 3. Broader study findings: Estimated diversity that came from one million T cells was considered an underestimate. In the absence of known donor CMV status, changes in expanded clonotypes were possibly confounded.

The study isolated at least 7 million PBMCs from each sample. A J-beta primer mix and a sample-barcoded 5' primer were used in a second PCR of roughly 7 to 12 cycles. Every sample returned 2.5 million or more CDR3-containing paired-end reads. MiXCR, run by TCRdb on the 5' RACE reads, gives a single entry per CDR3 protein. The repertoire consists of 550,000 to 650,000 distinct CDR3 sequences, with roughly 31% occurring once and the leading ten covering approximately 15%. V and J are TRBV12-3 or TRBV12-4 and TRBJ2-7; 11 bases agree with TRBD1. The receptor was derived from a woman aged 80 or over in good health. Sequencing was done on a sample of blood. The CDR3, as DNA: TGTGCCAGCAGGAGGACAGGGGGCCCCTACGAGCAGTACTTC. This codes for CASRRTGGPYEQYF.